The 20 T cell receptor beta chains in this list originate from one sample, sequenced in a study of shared clonotypes between healthy human individuals. Produced via immunoSEQ multiplex PCR; TCRdb's table is partial and in-frame only. The data hold some 1.5 million clones, with about 98% observed a single time. What was sequenced was naive CD4+ T cells sorted from blood. Subset reported: CD45RA+ positively selected. The receptor set was obtained from a young man in good health.

This chain links TRBV15 with TRBJ2-6; no reliable D call. In germline, CDR1 is LNHNV, CDR2 YYDKDF (reference sequence). V lost 5 bases, J lost 8 bases, and 4 bases lay in between. CDR3 length equals 11 residues. The CDR3 sequence: CATSDPNVLTF. The DNA of the CDR3 is TGTGCCACCAGCGACCCCAACGTCCTGACTTTC.

The chain carries TRBV11-3 and TRBJ2-7, with a possible D match to TRBD2 (6 bases). The CDR3 spans 13 residues. V was shortened by 4 bases and J by 5 bases, with 12 bases between the two germline ends. CDR1 is SGHNT, CDR2 YENEEA, per germline. CDR3 bases: TGTGCCAGCAGCTCGGGGGTTCAGGACGAGCAGTACTTC. Its protein is CASSSGVQDEQYF.

A note on this clone: Relative to the germline gene, one junction end is altered; a read error may explain this. V usage is TRBV10-3 and J usage is TRBJ2-1, with no clear D. Germline V gives CDR1 ENHRY, CDR2 SYGVKD. The CDR3 runs to 12 residues. CDR3 nucleotides: TGTGCCATCTGTGAGTTTGACAATGAGCAGTTCTTC. It codes for CAICEFDNEQFF.

The chain links TRBV7-8 to TRBJ2-7; 10 nucleotides match TRBD2. The CDR3 has 17 amino acids. Trimming at V came to 5 bases and at J to 2 bases, leaving 12 bases not matched to a gene. Germline V gene data show CDR1 as SGHVS and CDR2 as FQNEAQ. CDR3 coding DNA: TGTGCCAGCAGCCTAGACCCTAGCGGGAGTCGACCCTACGAGCAGTACTTC. It is translated as CASSLDPSGSRPYEQYF.

The J gene is TRBJ2-7, the V gene TRBV21-1; the table assigns TRBD2, which was not confirmed against the DNA. TRBV21-1 is a documented pseudogene. This CDR3 has 13 amino acids. CDR3 residues: CASRPVTTYEQYF. The DNA for the CDR3 is TGTGCCAGCAGACCAGTGACTACCTACGAGCAGTACTTC.

V usage is TRBV2 and J usage is TRBJ2-5; tentatively, D is TRBD2 (6 bases). V lost 4 bases and J lost 3, with 9 bases in between. This CDR3 region has 13 residues. Germline V gene lookup returns CDR1 SNHLY and CDR2 FYNNEI. CDR3 bases: TGTGCCAGCAGTGTAGCGGTGGAAGAGACCCAGTACTTC. Translated, it gives CASSVAVEETQYF.

J is TRBJ2-7 and V is TRBV5-4, with D unclear. CDR1 and CDR2 (germline): SGHNT, YYREEE (reference sequence). The CDR3 is made up of 13 amino acids. The ends were cut back, 4 bases at V and 2 bases at J, with 10 bases in the middle. DNA of the CDR3: TGTGCCAGCAGCAAGGGCGCTCCCTACGAGCAGTACTTC. This gives the protein CASSKGAPYEQYF.

This rearrangement joins TRBV5-1 to TRBJ2-2; D is tentatively TRBD1 or TRBD2 (5 bases each). Between the trimmed V and J ends, which lost 4 bases and 1 base, there was a span of 17 bases. CDR3 length equals 17 residues. Germline CDR1 is SGHRS and CDR2 is YFSETQ. Written as DNA, the CDR3 is TGCGCCAGCAGCCGTCTCGGGGACCGACAGAACACCGGGGAGCTGTTTTTT. This gives the protein CASSRLGDRQNTGELFF.

J is TRBJ1-3 and V is TRBV18, with 7 bases that match TRBD1. Trimming at V came to 4 bases and at J to 4 bases, leaving 7 bases not matched to a gene. The CDR3 extends over 15 amino acids. Germline assignment: CDR1 KGHSH and CDR2 LQKENI. The CDR3, as DNA: TGTGCCAGCTCACGAGACAGGGTGAGCGGAAACACCATATATTTT. It yields the protein CASSRDRVSGNTIYF.

The chain employs TRBV28 and TRBJ2-7, with D tentatively TRBD2 (6 bases). CDR3 length: 13 residues. The germline gives CDR1 MDHEN, CDR2 SYDVKM. The V and J ends lost 7 bases and 7 bases respectively, with 17 bases between them. The CDR3 is CASTPGGVGEQYF. The CDR3 region has the DNA TGTGCCAGCACTCCCGGGGGAGTGGGTGAGCAGTACTTC.

V and J are TRBV11-2 and TRBJ2-5; 9 bases agree with TRBD2. This CDR3 spans 14 amino acids. V was clipped by 5 bases and J by 7 bases; unmatched bases: 8. The germline V gene encodes CDR1 SGHAT and CDR2 FQNNGV. DNA of the CDR3: TGTGCCAGCAGCCTGCGACTAGCGGAAGGGACCCAGTACTTC. Encoded protein: CASSLRLAEGTQYF. Variable domain in full (rest from reference TRBV11-2 and TRBJ2-5): EAGVAQSPRYKIIEKRQSVAFWCNPISGHATLYWYQQILGQGPKLLIQFQNNGVVDDSQLPKDRFSAERLKGVDSTLKIQPAKLEDSAVYLCASSLRLAEGTQYFGPGTRLLVL.

The chain has TRBV4-1 and TRBJ2-7, with D unclear. The CDR3 length is 14 residues. Germline CDR1 and CDR2: MGHRA and YSYEKL. Trimming left V 4 bases short and J 0 bases short, with 10 bases between. CDR3 sequence: CASSRYMSSYEQYF. CDR3 DNA: TGCGCCAGCAGCCGTTACATGAGCTCCTACGAGCAGTACTTC.

This chain uses TRBV7-9 with TRBJ2-2, with unresolved D. V was shortened by 1 base and J by 4 bases, with 13 bases between the two germline ends. Germline CDR1 and CDR2: SEHNR and FQNEAQ (reference sequence). The CDR3 has 16 residues. CDR3 DNA sequence: TGTGCCAGCAGCTTAGTAAGCGCCAAGGGCACCGGGGAGCTGTTTTTT. Amino acids: CASSLVSAKGTGELFF.

The V gene is TRBV14, the J gene TRBJ1-2; D unclear. Germline V CDR1 and CDR2: SGHDN, FVKESK. V lost 4 bases and J lost 8, with 11 bases in between. There are 12 residues in the CDR3. The CDR3 DNA follows: TGTGCCAGCAGCCGAGACCGTCGGGGCTACACCTTC. Protein: CASSRDRRGYTF.

V and J are TRBV28 and TRBJ1-2; D gene unclear. This CDR3 is 13 amino acids long. V shed 3 bases and J shed 4 bases, with 9 bases lying between them. Germline CDR1 and CDR2: MDHEN and SYDVKM. CDR3 DNA sequence: TGTGCCAGCAGTTTCTCAGCGGCCTATGGCTACACCTTC. The encoded protein is CASSFSAAYGYTF.

The genes are TRBV4-2 and TRBJ2-7, with D possibly matching TRBD2 (6 bases). The CDR3 loop spans 16 amino acids. CDR1 and CDR2 (germline): LGHNA, YNFKEQ. Trimming shortened V by 0 bases and J by 2 bases, and 14 bases separated the two germline ends. This CDR3 reads CASSQDGGDLAYEQYF. CDR3 DNA: TGTGCCAGCAGCCAAGATGGTGGGGACTTGGCCTACGAGCAGTACTTC.

The rearrangement joins TRBV14 to TRBJ2-7; D not resolved. V was cut by 0 bases and J by 6 bases, with 6 bases left in between. This CDR3 comprises 12 residues. The germline V gene encodes CDR1 SGHDN and CDR2 FVKESK. The CDR3 sequence is CASSQDNAEQYF. In DNA form, the CDR3 reads TGTGCCAGCAGCCAAGATAACGCCGAGCAGTACTTC. Combining the CDR3 with reference TRBV14 and TRBJ2-7 gives the whole variable domain EAGVTQFPSHSVIEKGQTVTLRCDPISGHDNLYWYRRVMGKEIKFLLHFVKESKQDESGMPNNRFLAERTGGTYSTLKVQPAELEDSGVYFCASSQDNAEQYFGPGTRLTVT.

The V call is TRBV15, the J call TRBJ2-5, with a weak D call TRBD2 (6 bases). The CDR3 contains 16 residues. The germline gives CDR1 LNHNV, CDR2 YYDKDF (reference sequence). The ends were cut back, 9 bases at V and 10 bases at J, with 30 bases in the middle. The DNA of the CDR3 is TGTGCCACAACCGGGAGCCTGCCCTCCCGGGGTCGGGACCAGTACTTC. Its protein product is CATTGSLPSRGRDQYF.

CDR3 DNA sequence: TGCGCCAGCAGCTCCCTAAATTCGGGAATAGGTGGCGAGCAGTACTTC. Amino acid sequence: CASSSLNSGIGGEQYF. The gene calls are TRBV5-1 and TRBJ2-7; D possibly corresponds to TRBD2 (5 bases). V was shortened by 3 bases and J by 6 bases, with 22 bases between the two germline ends. This CDR3 has 16 residues. Germline-derived CDR1 and CDR2 are SGHRS and YFSETQ.

The J gene is TRBJ2-5, the V gene TRBV29-1; a possible D gene is TRBD1 (6 bases). Germline CDR1 is SQVTM and CDR2 is ANQGSEA. The CDR3 has 12 amino acids. Trimming took 3 bases from V and 5 from J, leaving 10 bases between them. The CDR3 DNA sequence: TGCAGCGTTGATGCAGGGGTGGAGACCCAGTACTTC. This encodes CSVDAGVETQYF.